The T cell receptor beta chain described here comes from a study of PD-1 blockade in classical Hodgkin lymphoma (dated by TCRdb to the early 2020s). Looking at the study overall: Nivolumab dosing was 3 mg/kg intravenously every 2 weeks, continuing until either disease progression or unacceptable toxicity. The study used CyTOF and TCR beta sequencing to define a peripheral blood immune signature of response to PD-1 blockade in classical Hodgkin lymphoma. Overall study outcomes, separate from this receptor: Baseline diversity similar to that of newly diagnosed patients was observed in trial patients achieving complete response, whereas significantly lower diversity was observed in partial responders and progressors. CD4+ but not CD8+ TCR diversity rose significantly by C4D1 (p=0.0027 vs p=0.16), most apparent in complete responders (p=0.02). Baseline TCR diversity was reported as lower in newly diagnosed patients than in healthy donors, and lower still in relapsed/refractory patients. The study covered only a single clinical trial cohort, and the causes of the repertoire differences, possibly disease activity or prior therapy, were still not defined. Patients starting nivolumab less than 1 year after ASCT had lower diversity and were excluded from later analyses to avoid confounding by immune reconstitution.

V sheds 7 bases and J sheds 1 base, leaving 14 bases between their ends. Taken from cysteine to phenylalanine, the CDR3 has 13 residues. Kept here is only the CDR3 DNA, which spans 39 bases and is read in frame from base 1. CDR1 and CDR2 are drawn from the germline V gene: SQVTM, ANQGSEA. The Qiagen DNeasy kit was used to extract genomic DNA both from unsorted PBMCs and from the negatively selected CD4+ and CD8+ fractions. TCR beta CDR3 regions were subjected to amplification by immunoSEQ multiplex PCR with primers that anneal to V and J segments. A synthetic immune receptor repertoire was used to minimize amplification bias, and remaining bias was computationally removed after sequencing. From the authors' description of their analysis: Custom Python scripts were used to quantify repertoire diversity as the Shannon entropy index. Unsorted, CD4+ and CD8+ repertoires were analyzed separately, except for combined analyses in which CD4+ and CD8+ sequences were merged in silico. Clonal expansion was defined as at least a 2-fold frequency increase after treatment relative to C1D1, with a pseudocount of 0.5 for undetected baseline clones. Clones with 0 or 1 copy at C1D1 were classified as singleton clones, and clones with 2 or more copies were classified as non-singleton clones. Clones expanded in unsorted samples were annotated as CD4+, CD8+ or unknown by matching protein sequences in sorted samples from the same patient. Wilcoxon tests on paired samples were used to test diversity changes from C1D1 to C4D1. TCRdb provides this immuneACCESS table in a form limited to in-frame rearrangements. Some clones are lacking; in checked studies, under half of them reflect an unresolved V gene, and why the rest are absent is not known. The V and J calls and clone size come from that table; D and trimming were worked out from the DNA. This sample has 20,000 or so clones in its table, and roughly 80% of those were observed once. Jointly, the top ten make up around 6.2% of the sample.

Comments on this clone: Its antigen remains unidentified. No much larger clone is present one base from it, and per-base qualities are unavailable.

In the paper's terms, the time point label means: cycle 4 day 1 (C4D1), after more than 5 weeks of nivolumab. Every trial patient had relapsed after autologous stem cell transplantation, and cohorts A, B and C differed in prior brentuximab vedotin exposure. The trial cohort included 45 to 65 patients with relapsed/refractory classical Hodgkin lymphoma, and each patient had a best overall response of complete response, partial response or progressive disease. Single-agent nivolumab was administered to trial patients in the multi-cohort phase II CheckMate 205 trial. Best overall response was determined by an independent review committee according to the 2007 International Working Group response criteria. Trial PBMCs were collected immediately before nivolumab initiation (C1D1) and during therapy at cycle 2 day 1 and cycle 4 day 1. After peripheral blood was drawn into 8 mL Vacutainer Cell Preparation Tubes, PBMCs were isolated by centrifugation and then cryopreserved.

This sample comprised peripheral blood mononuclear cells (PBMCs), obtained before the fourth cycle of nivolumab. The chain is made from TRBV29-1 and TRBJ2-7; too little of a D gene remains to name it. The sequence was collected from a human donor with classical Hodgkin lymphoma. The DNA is TGCAGCGCCGCCCCGGCAGGATCCTACGAGCAGTACTTC. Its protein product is CSAAPAGSYEQYF.